This T cell receptor beta chain was obtained from a study of beta chain features in type 1 diabetes. This clone has only a few counts. As every portion of the isolated RNA was reverse transcribed, the sequencing read expressed TCRB transcripts. This table comes from immunoSEQ multiplex PCR, and its TCRdb copy is limited to in-frame clones, with some not included. The sample has a few hundred thousand clones; about 10% are singletons. In germline, CDR1 is LNHDA, CDR2 SQIVND (reference sequence). The germline V and J ends were trimmed by 1 base and 7 bases, with 11 bases remaining between them. This CDR3 spans 14 amino acids.

V usage is TRBV19 and J usage is TRBJ1-5; no clear D gene. Sequences were obtained from naive CD4+ T cells from blood. This clonotype was sampled from a young woman in good health. The CDR3 is CASSIAGSDQPQHF. Here the CDR3 DNA reads TGTGCCAGTAGTATAGCCGGGAGTGACCAGCCCCAGCATTTT.